Below, 20 T cell receptor beta chains from the same sample are listed, as sequenced in a study of blood T cell repertoires in COVID-19. Data came from immunoSEQ multiplex PCR; TCRdb stores just in-frame clones and leaves some out. The top ten clones hold 8.5% to 9.5% of a sample with nearly 250,000 clones, 65% to 90% of them seen once. The sample taken for sequencing was PBMCs or T cells enriched from blood (not recorded which). These receptors were collected from a woman in her forties or fifties with acute COVID-19.

The chain recombines TRBV7-2 with TRBJ2-1, with TRBD2 matching over 7 bases. This CDR3 contains 15 residues. V was clipped by 0 bases and J by 2 bases; unmatched bases: 1. Looked up from germline, CDR1 is SGHTA and CDR2 is FQGNSA. The DNA of the CDR3 is TGTGCCAGCAGCTTAGCGGGGGGGACCTACAATGAGCAGTTCTTC. Protein product: CASSLAGGTYNEQFF.

The CDR3 here is CASSYAGSDEQYF. The CDR3 DNA reads TGTGCCAGCAGCTATGCAGGGTCGGACGAGCAGTACTTC. This chain uses TRBV5-4 with TRBJ2-7, with D perhaps TRBD1 (5 bases). The germline V gene encodes CDR1 SGHNT and CDR2 YYREEE (reference sequence). The ends were cut back, 3 bases at V and 5 bases at J, with 12 bases in the middle. This CDR3 comprises 13 residues.

CDR3 sequence reads: CASSATGNNNQPQHF. CDR3 DNA: TGTGCCAGCAGCGCGACAGGGAATAACAATCAGCCCCAGCATTTT. The rearrangement joins TRBV7-2 to TRBJ1-5; TRBD1 matches 7 bases. The CDR3 spans 15 residues. CDR1 and CDR2 (germline): SGHTA, FQGNSA. The V gene end was trimmed by 5 bases and the J gene end by 3 bases; junction bases not matched to a gene: 7.

The gene calls are TRBV7-2 and TRBJ2-2, with D hard to call. Germline values: CDR1 SGHTA, CDR2 FQGNSA. This CDR3 has 13 residues. The V end lost 1 base, the J end lost 6 bases, and 6 bases lay between the germline ends. CDR3 nucleotide sequence: TGTGCCAGCAGCTTAGGCCCAGCCGGGGAGCTGTTTTTT. Amino acid sequence: CASSLGPAGELFF.

This chain links TRBV2 with TRBJ1-4; 9 positions agree with TRBD1. Germline CDR1 reads SNHLY; CDR2 reads FYNNEI. The trim removed 8 bases at V and 3 bases at J, leaving 4 bases unmatched. The CDR3 length is 14 residues. The CDR3 loop is CASYRTGANEKLFF. Here the CDR3 DNA reads TGTGCCAGCTATCGGACAGGGGCTAATGAAAAACTGTTTTTT.

The chain carries TRBV11-3 and TRBJ2-3; D not resolved. Trimming pared 0 bases from V and 7 bases from J, leaving 8 bases between. This CDR3 comprises 13 residues. CDR1 SGHNT and CDR2 YENEEA come from the germline V gene. The CDR3 loop reads CASSLDVRNTQYF. The CDR3 bases are TGTGCCAGCAGCTTAGATGTGCGAAATACGCAGTATTTT.

This chain links TRBV5-1 with TRBJ1-2; 10 bases map to TRBD1. The CDR3 covers 14 residues. V lost 2 bases, J lost 8 bases, and 6 bases stayed unmatched. Germline V lookup: CDR1 SGHRS, CDR2 YFSETQ. This CDR3 is CASSFGTGARGYTF. The CDR3 DNA sequence: TGCGCCAGCAGCTTTGGGACAGGGGCTCGAGGCTACACCTTC.

The genes are TRBV29-1 and TRBJ1-2, with a weak D call TRBD1 (5 bases). Trimming shortened V by 0 bases and J by 5 bases, and 13 bases separated the two germline ends. Germline V gene data show CDR1 as SQVTM and CDR2 as ANQGSEA. The CDR3 covers 14 residues. CDR3 in amino acids: CSVEDFPGGYGYTF. For the CDR3, the DNA is TGCAGCGTTGAAGATTTCCCGGGGGGGTATGGCTACACCTTC.

The chain employs TRBV20-1 and TRBJ1-2; D uncertain. The CDR3 is made up of 9 amino acids. Germline V gene sequence: CDR1 DFQATT, CDR2 SNEGSKA (reference sequence). The ends were cut back, 8 bases at V and 4 bases at J, with 5 bases in the middle. The CDR3 region has the DNA TGCAGTCCAGGCTATGGCTACACCTTC. This translates into CSPGYGYTF.

J is TRBJ1-2 and V is TRBV6-1; D may be TRBD1 (6 bases). CDR1 is MNHNS, CDR2 SASEGT, per germline. The V gene lost 4 bases and the J gene lost 2 bases, with 17 bases spanning the gap. The CDR3 is 16 residues long. The CDR3 protein is CASSGAGAVGNYGYTF. The CDR3 DNA reads as TGTGCCAGCAGTGGAGCGGGGGCGGTCGGGAACTATGGCTACACCTTC.

V gene TRBV19 combines with J gene TRBJ2-7, with TRBD1 identical over 7 bases. V trimming: 6 bases; J trimming: 0 bases; junction bases outside the gene matches: 8. Germline V gene sequence: CDR1 LNHDA, CDR2 SQIVND (reference sequence). The CDR3 loop spans 15 amino acids. CDR3 nucleotides: TGTGCCAGTAGGGGGATCCGGGACAGCTCCTACGAGCAGTACTTC. This gives the protein CASRGIRDSSYEQYF.

This clone came up many times. V and J are TRBV5-1 and TRBJ2-7; 15 bases are a match to TRBD2. The J segment lost 5 bases and the V segment lost 4 bases, leaving 7 bases of the junction unmatched. Germline-derived CDR1 and CDR2 are SGHRS and YFSETQ. There are 16 residues in the CDR3. CDR3: CASSPGTSGGLDEQYF. Here the CDR3 DNA reads TGCGCCAGCAGCCCCGGGACTAGCGGGGGGTTGGACGAGCAGTACTTC.

V and J are TRBV7-2 and TRBJ1-2; the D is unclear. V was cut by 5 bases and J by 4 bases, with 8 bases left in between. Germline assignment: CDR1 SGHTA and CDR2 FQGNSA. This CDR3 has 12 amino acids. In DNA form, the CDR3 reads TGTGCCAGCAGCCTCACTCCCTATGGCTACACCTTC. It yields the protein CASSLTPYGYTF.

The genes are TRBV29-1 and TRBJ1-2; 9 nucleotides line up with TRBD1. The V and J ends lost 3 bases and 4 bases, in that order; junction bases with no gene match: 6. CDR3 length equals 14 residues. Germline V CDR1 and CDR2: SQVTM, ANQGSEA. The DNA for the CDR3 is TGCAGCGTTGAGGCGACAGGGGGACTCTATGGCTACACCTTC. Translation gives CSVEATGGLYGYTF.

The chain couples TRBV23-1 to TRBJ2-7, with D possibly TRBD1 on 7 matching bases. TRBV23-1 falls under the ORF class, with uncertain function. V dropped 7 bases and J dropped 2 bases, with 18 bases sitting between them. This CDR3 region has 15 residues. CDR3 DNA sequence: TGCGCCAGCACCCCTAGGGGGGACAGAGCCTACGAGCAGTACTTC. Translating gives CASTPRGDRAYEQYF.

This chain links TRBV11-3 with TRBJ2-5; maybe TRBD2 (6 bases). Trimming removed 1 base at V and 10 bases at J, with 10 bases between. CDR1 is SGHNT, CDR2 YENEEA, per germline. This CDR3 is 12 amino acids long. The CDR3 protein is CASSLAGGFQYF. CDR3 nucleotides: TGTGCCAGCAGCTTAGCCGGGGGATTCCAGTACTTC.

The CDR3 reads CASSSSRAADYGYTF. As DNA, the CDR3 is TGTGCCAGCAGCTCCTCCAGGGCCGCGGACTATGGCTACACCTTC. The chain couples TRBV7-2 to TRBJ1-2, with a weak D call TRBD1 (5 bases). Germline CDR1 reads SGHTA; CDR2 reads FQGNSA. This CDR3 is built from 15 residues. V lost 4 bases, J lost 3 bases, and 15 bases lay in between. The full variable domain, in which reference TRBV7-2 and TRBJ1-2 provide the parts outside the CDR3, is GAGVSQSPSNKVTEKGKDVELRCDPISGHTALYWYRQSLGQGLEFLIYFQGNSAPDKSGLPSDRFSAERTGGSVSTLTIQRTQQEDSAVYLCASSSSRAADYGYTFGSGTRLTVV.

The CDR3 nucleotides read TGCGCCAGCAGCCAGATTGACAGAGCCTACGAGCAGTACTTC. Amino acid sequence: CASSQIDRAYEQYF. This chain connects TRBV4-3 to TRBJ2-7, with a weak D call TRBD1 (5 bases). There are 14 residues in the CDR3. In germline, CDR1 is LGHNA, CDR2 YSLEER. V shed 3 bases and J shed 2 bases, with 11 bases lying between them.

This clone was seen more than once but under ten times. The junction shows a germline mismatch at one end, possibly a read error. This rearrangement joins TRBV12-3 or TRBV12-4 to TRBJ2-7, with 8 positions matching TRBD1. The CDR3 is made up of 11 amino acids. CDR3 residues: CASSLGQGTDF. The CDR3 region has the DNA TGTGCCAGCAGTCTAGGACAGGGTACGGACTTC.

The chain uses TRBV5-1 and TRBJ2-5; no definite D call. V was shortened by 0 bases and J by 1 base, with 7 bases between the two germline ends. This CDR3 is built from 14 residues. CDR1 is SGHRS and CDR2 is YFSETQ in the germline V gene. CDR3 amino acids: CASSLGAVQETQYF. CDR3 DNA sequence: TGCGCCAGCAGCTTGGGGGCAGTCCAAGAGACCCAGTACTTC.